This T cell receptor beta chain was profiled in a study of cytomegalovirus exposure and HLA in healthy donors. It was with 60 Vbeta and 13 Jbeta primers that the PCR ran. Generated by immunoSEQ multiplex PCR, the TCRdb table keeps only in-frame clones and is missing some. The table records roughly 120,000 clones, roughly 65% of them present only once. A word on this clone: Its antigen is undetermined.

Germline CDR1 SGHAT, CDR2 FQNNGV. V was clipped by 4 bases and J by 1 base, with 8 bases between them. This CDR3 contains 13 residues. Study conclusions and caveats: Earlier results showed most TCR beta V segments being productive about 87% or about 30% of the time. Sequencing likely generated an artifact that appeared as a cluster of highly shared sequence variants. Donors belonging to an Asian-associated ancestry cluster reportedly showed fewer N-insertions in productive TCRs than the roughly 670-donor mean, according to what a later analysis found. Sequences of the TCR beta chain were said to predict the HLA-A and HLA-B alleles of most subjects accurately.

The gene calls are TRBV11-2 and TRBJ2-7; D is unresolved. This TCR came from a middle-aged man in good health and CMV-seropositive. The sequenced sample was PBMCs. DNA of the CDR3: TGTGCCAGCAGCTACAGTGAGTCCTACGAGCAGTACTTC. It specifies CASSYSESYEQYF.